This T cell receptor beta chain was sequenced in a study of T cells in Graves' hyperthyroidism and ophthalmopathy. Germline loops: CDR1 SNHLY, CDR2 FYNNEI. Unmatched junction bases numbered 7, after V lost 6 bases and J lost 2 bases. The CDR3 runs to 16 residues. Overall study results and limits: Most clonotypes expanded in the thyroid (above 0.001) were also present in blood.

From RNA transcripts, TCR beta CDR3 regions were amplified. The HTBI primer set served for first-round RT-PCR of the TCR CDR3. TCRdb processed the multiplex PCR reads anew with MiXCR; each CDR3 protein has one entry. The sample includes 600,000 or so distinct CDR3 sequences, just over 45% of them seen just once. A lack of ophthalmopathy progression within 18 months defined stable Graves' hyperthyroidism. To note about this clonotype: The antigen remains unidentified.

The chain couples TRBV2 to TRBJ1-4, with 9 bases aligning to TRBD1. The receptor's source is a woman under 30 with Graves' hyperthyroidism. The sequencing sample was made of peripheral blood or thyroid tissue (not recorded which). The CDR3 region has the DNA TGTGCCAGCAGCCCACTCGACAGGGGGACTAATGAAAAACTGTTTTTT. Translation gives CASSPLDRGTNEKLFF.